Here is one T cell receptor beta chain with its context. For the second PCR, which ran for about 7 to 11 cycles, a sample-barcoded 5' primer and a J-beta primer mix were used. TCRdb fed the 5' RACE reads into MiXCR, producing one record per CDR3 protein. Altogether 1.5 million to 2 million distinct CDR3 sequences are present, approximately 50% being singletons, with the ten largest covering 2% to 2.5%. This CDR3 spans 10 amino acids. V gave up 2 bases and J gave up 6 bases, with 1 base separating them. Per the germline V gene, CDR1 is SQVTM and CDR2 is ANQGSEA. The data originate from a study of blood T cells in healthy people across ages.

This receptor was taken from a woman aged 40-49 years in good health. The sequencing sample was made of blood. The rearrangement uses TRBV29-1 and TRBJ1-4; D is ambiguous. The CDR3 region has the DNA TGCAGCGTTGAACATGAAAAACTGTTTTTT. Translated: CSVEHEKLFF.